This T cell receptor (beta chain) was observed in a study of T cell responses to AZD1222 COVID-19 vaccine. As to this clone: The antigen remains undetermined.

General study results and limits: AZD1222 recipients seropositive at baseline numbered only five to seven. In the spike-specific TCR repertoire, nearly half reportedly target unmutated variant regions.

CDR3 length equals 15 residues. V shed 2 bases and J shed 0 bases, with 10 bases lying between them. Germline V CDR1 and CDR2: LNHDA, SQIVND (reference sequence). TCRdb keeps only in-frame clones here, not all; method: immunoSEQ multiplex PCR. Of 150,000 to 160,000 clones in the sample, 88% were seen once. This sample comprised peripheral blood, obtained on day 0 of AZD1222 vaccination. The TCR originated in an adult in good health. This chain links TRBV19 with TRBJ1-1, with D possibly being TRBD1 (5 bases). The CDR3 nucleotides read TGTGCCAGTAGTATATCCAGGGTGCTGAACACTGAAGCTTTCTTT. Its protein is CASSISRVLNTEAFF.